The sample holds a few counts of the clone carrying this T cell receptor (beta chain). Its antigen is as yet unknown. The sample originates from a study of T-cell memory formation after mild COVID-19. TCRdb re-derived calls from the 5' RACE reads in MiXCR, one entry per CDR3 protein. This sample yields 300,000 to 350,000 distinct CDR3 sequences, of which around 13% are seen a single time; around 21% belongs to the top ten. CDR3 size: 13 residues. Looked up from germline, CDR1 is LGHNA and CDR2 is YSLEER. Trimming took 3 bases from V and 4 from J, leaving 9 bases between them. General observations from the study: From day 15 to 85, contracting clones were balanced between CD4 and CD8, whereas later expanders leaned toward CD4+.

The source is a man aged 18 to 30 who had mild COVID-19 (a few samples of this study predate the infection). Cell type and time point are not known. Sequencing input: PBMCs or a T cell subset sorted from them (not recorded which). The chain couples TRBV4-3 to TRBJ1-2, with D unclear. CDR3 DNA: TGCGCCAGCAGCCAGTTTCGGTTCTATGGCTACACCTTC. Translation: CASSQFRFYGYTF.